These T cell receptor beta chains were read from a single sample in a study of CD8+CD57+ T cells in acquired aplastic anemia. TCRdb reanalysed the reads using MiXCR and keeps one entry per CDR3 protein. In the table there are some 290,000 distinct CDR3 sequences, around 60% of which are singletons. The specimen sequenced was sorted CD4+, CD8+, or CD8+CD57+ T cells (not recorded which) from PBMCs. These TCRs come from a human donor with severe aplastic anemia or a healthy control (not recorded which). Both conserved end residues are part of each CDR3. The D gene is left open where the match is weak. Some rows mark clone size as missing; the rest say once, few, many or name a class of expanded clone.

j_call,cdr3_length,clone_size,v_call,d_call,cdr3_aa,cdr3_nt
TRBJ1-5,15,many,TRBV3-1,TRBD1,CASSQGLGGGQPQHF,TGTGCCAGCAGCCAAGGATTAGGGGGCGGTCAGCCCCAGCATTTT
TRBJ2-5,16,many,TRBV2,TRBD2,CASSGGLAGGQETQYF,TGTGCCAGCAGTGGGGGACTAGCGGGGGGGCAGGAGACCCAGTACTTC
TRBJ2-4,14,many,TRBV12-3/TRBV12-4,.,CASSRAVAKNIQYF,TGTGCCAGCAGCCGCGCGGTAGCCAAAAACATTCAGTACTTC
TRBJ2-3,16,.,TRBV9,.,CASSVPTNPGSDTRYF,TGTGCCAGCAGCGTACCGACGAACCCGGGCTCAGATACGCGGTATTTT
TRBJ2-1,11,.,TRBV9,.,CASSKGDEQFF,TGTGCCAGCAGCAAAGGGGATGAGCAGTTCTTC
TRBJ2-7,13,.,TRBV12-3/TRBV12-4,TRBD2,CATRLAGDYEQYF,TGTGCCACCAGACTAGCGGGGGATTACGAGCAGTACTTC
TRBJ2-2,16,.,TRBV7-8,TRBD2,CASRPPLAGVHGELFF,TGTGCCAGCAGGCCACCACTAGCGGGGGTGCACGGGGAGCTGTTTTTT
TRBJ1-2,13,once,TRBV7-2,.,CASSIDGPGGYTF,TGTGCCAGCAGTATCGACGGTCCGGGTGGCTACACCTTC
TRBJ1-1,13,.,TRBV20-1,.,CSVRGGVLTEAFF,TGCAGTGTGCGAGGGGGGGTCTTGACTGAAGCTTTCTTT
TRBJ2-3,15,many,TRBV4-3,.,CASSQDEGGTDTQYF,TGCGCCAGCAGCCAAGATGAGGGGGGCACAGATACGCAGTATTTT
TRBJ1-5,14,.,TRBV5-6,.,CASSGGELWKHQHF,TGTGCCAGCAGCGGGGGGGAGCTCTGGAAGCACCAGCATTTT
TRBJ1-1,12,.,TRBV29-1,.,CSVKGMNTEAFF,TGCAGCGTTAAGGGGATGAACACTGAAGCTTTCTTT
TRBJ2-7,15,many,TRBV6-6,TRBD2,CASSYSLAGGNEQYF,TGTGCCAGCAGTTACTCACTAGCGGGGGGGAACGAGCAGTACTTC
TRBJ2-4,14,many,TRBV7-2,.,CASSFDPGADIQYF,TGTGCCAGCAGCTTCGACCCCGGGGCTGACATTCAGTACTTC
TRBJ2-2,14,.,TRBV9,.,CASSVGGGRGELFF,TGTGCCAGCAGCGTAGGAGGGGGGCGCGGGGAGCTGTTTTTT
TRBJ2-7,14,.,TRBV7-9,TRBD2,CASSLIREGAEQYF,TGTGCCAGCAGCTTGATAAGGGAGGGTGCCGAGCAGTACTTC
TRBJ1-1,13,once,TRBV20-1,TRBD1,CSARGDRNTEAFF,TGCAGTGCTAGAGGGGACAGGAACACTGAAGCTTTCTTT
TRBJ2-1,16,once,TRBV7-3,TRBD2,CASSSPGLAAYNEQFF,TGTGCCAGCAGCTCACCGGGACTAGCGGCTTACAATGAGCAGTTCTTC
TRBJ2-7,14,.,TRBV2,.,CASSEEGLSYEQYF,TGTGCCAGCAGTGAAGAAGGGCTTTCATACGAGCAGTACTTC
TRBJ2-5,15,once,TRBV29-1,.,CSVHDPDGAQETQYF,TGCAGCGTCCACGATCCGGACGGGGCCCAAGAGACCCAGTACTTC
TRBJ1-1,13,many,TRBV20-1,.,CSAVGGAGTEAFF,TGCAGTGCTGTCGGGGGTGCGGGCACTGAAGCTTTCTTT
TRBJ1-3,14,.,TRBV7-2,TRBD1,CASSSGQGFDTIYF,TGTGCCAGCAGCTCCGGACAGGGCTTTGACACCATATATTTT
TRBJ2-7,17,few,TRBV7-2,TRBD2,CASSLRSSLGLAYEQYF,TGTGCCAGCAGCCTACGATCCTCCCTCGGACTAGCCTACGAGCAGTACTTC
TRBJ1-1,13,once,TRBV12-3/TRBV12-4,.,CASSLTDGTEAFF,TGTGCCAGCAGTTTAACGGATGGCACTGAAGCTTTCTTT
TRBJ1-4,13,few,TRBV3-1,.,CASSRYSGEKLFF,TGTGCCAGCAGCCGTTACAGTGGCGAAAAACTGTTTTTT
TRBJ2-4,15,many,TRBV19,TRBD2,CASMDGRGGTNIQYF,TGTGCCAGTATGGATGGTCGGGGGGGGACAAACATTCAGTACTTC
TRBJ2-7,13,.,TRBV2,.,CASRPGDSYEQYF,TGTGCCAGCAGGCCCGGAGACTCCTACGAGCAGTACTTC
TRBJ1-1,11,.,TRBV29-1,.,CSVDVGAEAFF,TGCAGCGTGGACGTTGGGGCTGAAGCTTTCTTT
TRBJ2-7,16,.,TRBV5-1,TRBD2,CASSGGLAVLSYEQYF,TGCGCCAGCAGCGGGGGACTAGCGGTCCTCTCCTACGAGCAGTACTTC
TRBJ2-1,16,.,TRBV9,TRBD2,CASSPSGGVGLGEQFF,TGTGCCAGCAGCCCCTCGGGGGGGGTCGGTTTGGGCGAGCAGTTCTTC
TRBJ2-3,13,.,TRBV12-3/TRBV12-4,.,CASSQSGTDTQYF,TGTGCCAGCAGCCAAAGCGGAACAGATACGCAGTATTTT
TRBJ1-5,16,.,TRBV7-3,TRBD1,CASSLRQGGWNQPQHF,TGTGCCAGCAGCTTAAGACAGGGAGGATGGAATCAGCCCCAGCATTTT